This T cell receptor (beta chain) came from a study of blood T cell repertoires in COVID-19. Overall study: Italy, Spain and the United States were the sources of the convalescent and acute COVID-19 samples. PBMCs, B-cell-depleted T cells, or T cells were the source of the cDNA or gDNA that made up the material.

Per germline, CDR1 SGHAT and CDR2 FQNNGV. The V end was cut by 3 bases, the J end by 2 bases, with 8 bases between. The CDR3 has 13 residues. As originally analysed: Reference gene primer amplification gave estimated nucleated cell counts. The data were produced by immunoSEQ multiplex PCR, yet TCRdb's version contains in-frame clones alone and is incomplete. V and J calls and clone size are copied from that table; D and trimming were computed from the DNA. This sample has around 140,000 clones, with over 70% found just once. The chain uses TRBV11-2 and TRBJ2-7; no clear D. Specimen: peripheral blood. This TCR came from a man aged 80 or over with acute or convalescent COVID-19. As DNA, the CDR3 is TGTGCCAGCAGCTTGGGCCGAGCCTACGAGCAGTACTTC. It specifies CASSLGRAYEQYF.